Described below is a single T cell receptor (beta chain) sequence and its context. This record comes from a study of T cells in Graves' hyperthyroidism and ophthalmopathy. About the study: The blood sample was taken at first diagnosis, before treatment began.

It was RNA transcripts that yielded the amplified TCR beta CDR3 regions. Using the HTBI primer set, a first-round RT-PCR was run on the TCR CDR3. TCRdb reprocessed the multiplex PCR reads via MiXCR and lists one record per CDR3 protein. Of 250,000 to 300,000 distinct CDR3 sequences in the sample, less than 15% are singletons; the top ten hold about 8%. Germline values: CDR1 SEHNR, CDR2 FQNEAQ (reference sequence). V lost 5 bases and J lost 10; bases outside the gene matches: 12. This CDR3 is built from 17 residues. Exclusions: uncontrolled infection, other autoimmune disease, pregnancy, lactation. PBMCs stemmed from less than 13 ml fresh peripheral blood.

The gene calls are TRBV7-9 and TRBJ2-1, with 15 bases lining up with TRBD2. Sequencing was performed on blood. The sequence was obtained from a woman aged 25 to 39 with Graves' hyperthyroidism that later progressed to Graves' ophthalmopathy. The CDR3 reads CASSPGLAGGTQREQFF. The DNA for the CDR3 is TGTGCCAGCAGCCCGGGACTAGCGGGAGGTACGCAGCGGGAGCAGTTCTTC.